This TCR beta chain was captured by sequencing in a study of Ad26.COV2.S vaccination and SARS-CoV-2 variants. Study details: The donor participated in the COV1001 trial, in its Ad26.COV2.S arm. Administration of Ad26.COV2.S was intramuscular, either once or twice 56 days apart.

Treatment noted: approximately 18 received Ad26.COV2.S at low or high dose, single or two shots; roughly 5 received placebo; per-sample allocation not given. Sampling was done on day 63 after the first vaccine or placebo injection. V was pared by 3 bases and J by 3 bases, with 4 bases of the junction left unmatched. Per germline, CDR1 KGHDR and CDR2 SFDVKD. This CDR3 is 15 amino acids long. Using immunoSEQ multiplex PCR, the repertoire was profiled, and TCRdb retains in-frame clones only, with some absent. The table shows 250,000 or so clones, with around 85% occurring only once. This clone was seen only a few times.

Sequencing was performed on peripheral blood, taken in a trial of Ad26.COV2.S vaccine versus placebo. V usage is TRBV24-1 and J usage is TRBJ2-1; 7 nucleotides match TRBD2. The origin of this receptor is a person aged 18-65 years who received the Ad26.COV2.S COVID-19 vaccine or a placebo. CDR3 DNA: TGTGCCACCAGTGATCTTCTAGCGGACTACAATGAGCAGTTCTTC. Protein: CATSDLLADYNEQFF.